The next 29 T cell receptor beta chains were all read from a single sample in a study of blood T cell repertoires in COVID-19 (dated by TCRdb to 2020 to 2022). The method was the immunoSEQ multiplex PCR assay. TCRdb holds this immuneACCESS table with in-frame rearrangements only. Some clones are missing; in checked studies, unresolved V genes explain under half, and the rest has no known cause. A total of hundreds of thousands of clones appear in this sample, roughly 85% of them only once. 18% of the sample goes to the ten largest clones. The sequenced sample was PBMCs or T cells enriched from blood (not recorded which). The source of these receptors is a man aged 40-49 years who had recovered from COVID-19.

This clone came up a few times. The rearrangement uses TRBV11-2 and TRBJ2-7, with D perhaps matching TRBD1 (6 bases). The CDR3 runs to 15 residues. Germline-derived CDR1 and CDR2 are SGHAT and FQNNGV. V was cut by 1 base and J by 1 base, with 11 bases left in between. As DNA, the CDR3 is TGTGCCAGCAGCTTAGTGATCCAGGGGTCCTACGAGCAGTACTTC. This sequence encodes CASSLVIQGSYEQYF. The entire variable domain, with the rest obtained from reference TRBV11-2 and TRBJ2-7, is as follows: EAGVAQSPRYKIIEKRQSVAFWCNPISGHATLYWYQQILGQGPKLLIQFQNNGVVDDSQLPKDRFSAERLKGVDSTLKIQPAKLEDSAVYLCASSLVIQGSYEQYFGPGTRLTVT.

This chain uses TRBV27 with TRBJ2-1; D possibly corresponds to TRBD2 (6 bases). Germline CDR1 MNHEY, CDR2 SMNVEV (reference sequence). The CDR3 spans 16 residues. V was shortened by 10 bases and J by 0 bases, with 19 bases between the two germline ends. The CDR3 region is CATLEIGRSSYNEQFF. As DNA, the CDR3 is TGTGCCACCCTCGAGATCGGGAGAAGCTCCTACAATGAGCAGTTCTTC.

V and J are TRBV30 and TRBJ1-1; 7 nucleotides line up with TRBD1. Germline V gene data show CDR1 as GTSNPN and CDR2 as SVGIG (reference sequence). CDR3 size: 13 residues. J gave up 1 base and V 4 bases, and 3 bases lay outside the gene matches. CDR3 coding DNA: TGTGCCTGGAAGGGGGCCCGGAACACTGAAGCTTTCTTT. Its protein product is CAWKGARNTEAFF.

The table lists this clone with a few counts. The rearrangement links TRBV28 to TRBJ1-3; tentatively, D is TRBD1 (5 bases). Between the trimmed V and J ends, which lost 4 bases and 3 bases, there was a span of 10 bases. Germline CDR1 and CDR2: MDHEN and SYDVKM. The CDR3 extends over 14 amino acids. Here the CDR3 DNA reads TGTGCCAGCAGTTCTCAGGGCAGTGGAAACACCATATATTTT. This translates into CASSSQGSGNTIYF.

The chain is built from TRBV5-5 and TRBJ2-1, with 12 bases that match TRBD2. Germline CDR1 SGHKS, CDR2 YYEKEE (reference sequence). The CDR3 loop spans 17 amino acids. With V trimmed by 4 bases and J by 8 bases, 13 bases remained unmatched. CDR3 sequence: CASSQRGGLAGLDEQFF. The CDR3, as DNA: TGTGCCAGCAGCCAGAGGGGGGGACTAGCGGGTTTGGATGAGCAGTTCTTC.

The J gene is TRBJ1-3, the V gene TRBV29-1; the D is unclear. The germline CDR1 and CDR2 sequences are SQVTM and ANQGSEA. Trimming pared 6 bases from V and 4 bases from J, leaving 10 bases between. This CDR3 region has 12 residues. Here the CDR3 DNA reads TGCAGCGTGCCGGGTCTCGGAAACACCATATATTTT. Its translation is CSVPGLGNTIYF.

The V gene is TRBV10-3, the J gene TRBJ1-5, with TRBD1 matching over 9 bases. The trim removed 8 bases at V and 7 bases at J, leaving 12 bases unmatched. Germline CDR1 reads ENHRY; CDR2 reads SYGVKD. The CDR3 totals 15 residues. The CDR3 is CAICETGTGKQPQHF. The CDR3 DNA follows: TGTGCCATCTGCGAAACCGGGACAGGGAAACAGCCCCAGCATTTT.

The rearrangement links TRBV4-1 to TRBJ1-6; the D gene is possibly TRBD1 (5 bases). V was trimmed by 4 bases and J by 2 bases, leaving 12 bases between them. The CDR3 length is 16 residues. Germline values: CDR1 MGHRA, CDR2 YSYEKL. The CDR3 region has the DNA TGCGCCAGCAGCCCACGACAGTCAGCCTATAATTCACCCCTCCACTTT. Encoded protein: CASSPRQSAYNSPLHF.

This clone came up once. The chain combines TRBV18 with TRBJ1-6, with D possibly TRBD1 on 6 matching bases. The CDR3 is made up of 14 amino acids. Trimming took 5 bases from V and 7 from J, leaving 12 bases between them. Germline CDR1 KGHSH, CDR2 LQKENI. DNA of the CDR3: TGTGCCAGCTCAAACGGACAGAACAATTCACCCCTCCACTTT. This translates into CASSNGQNNSPLHF. Looking up the rest from reference TRBV18 and TRBJ1-6 gives the full variable domain: NAGVMQNPRHLVRRRGQEARLRCSPMKGHSHVYWYRQLPEEGLKFMVYLQKENIIDESGMPKERFSAEFPKEGPSILRIQQVVRGDSAAYFCASSNGQNNSPLHFGNGTRLTVT.

This chain connects TRBV27 to TRBJ1-1; maybe TRBD1 (6 bases). The CDR3 length is 13 residues. Germline V gene lookup returns CDR1 MNHEY and CDR2 SMNVEV (reference sequence). Between the trimmed V and J ends, which lost 3 bases and 8 bases, there was a span of 13 bases. The CDR3 sequence is CASSFIRTGEAFF. Here the CDR3 DNA reads TGTGCCAGCAGTTTCATACGCACAGGGGAAGCTTTCTTT.

This chain uses TRBV7-8 with TRBJ2-1; no clear D. The ends were cut back, 2 bases at V and 6 bases at J, with 5 bases in the middle. The CDR3 is 12 amino acids. Germline assignment: CDR1 SGHVS and CDR2 FQNEAQ. The CDR3 nucleotides read TGTGCCAGCAGCTTAACATCCAATGAGCAGTTCTTC. It yields the protein CASSLTSNEQFF.

V gene TRBV6-2 or TRBV6-3 combines with J gene TRBJ1-4; weak D call: TRBD1 (6 bases). CDR3 length: 15 amino acids. V was cut by 6 bases and J by 8 bases, with 19 bases left in between. Germline V gene lookup returns CDR1 MNHEY and CDR2 SVGEGT. CDR3 sequence: CASSRWTESSEKLFF. In nucleotides, the CDR3 is TGTGCCAGCAGCCGCTGGACAGAATCCTCAGAAAAACTGTTTTTT.

The CDR3 bases are TGCGCCAGCAGCTTGCCCCTAGCGGCGGTCAATGAGCAGTTCTTC. Protein sequence: CASSLPLAAVNEQFF. The V call is TRBV5-1, the J call TRBJ2-1; 7 bases match TRBD2. From germline, CDR1 is SGHRS and CDR2 YFSETQ. The CDR3 runs to 15 residues. V was clipped by 1 base and J by 6 bases; unmatched bases: 7.

The chain links TRBV11-1 to TRBJ2-2; TRBD1 matches at 8 bases. The germline gives CDR1 SGHAT, CDR2 FQDESV (reference sequence). The CDR3 totals 15 residues. V gave up 5 bases and J gave up 0 bases; unmatched junction bases: 2. This CDR3 reads CASSLDRANTGELFF. In DNA form, the CDR3 reads TGTGCCAGCAGCCTGGACAGGGCGAACACCGGGGAGCTGTTTTTT. Supplemented by reference TRBV11-1 and TRBJ2-2, the full variable domain reads EAEVAQSPRYKITEKSQAVAFWCDPISGHATLYWYRQILGQGPELLVQFQDESVVDDSQLPKDRFSAERLKGVDSTLKIQPAELGDSAMYLCASSLDRANTGELFFGEGSRLTVL.

The count of this clone is one. J is TRBJ2-3 and V is TRBV15; D gene ambiguous. Trimming pared 0 bases from V and 0 bases from J, leaving 10 bases between. This CDR3 has 16 residues. CDR1 LNHNV and CDR2 YYDKDF come from the germline V gene (reference sequence). CDR3 coding DNA: TGTGCCACCAGCAGAGACAGTTCCGGGAGCACAGATACGCAGTATTTT. This translates into CATSRDSSGSTDTQYF.

The V gene is TRBV15, the J gene TRBJ1-4; D may be TRBD1 (6 bases). The CDR3 length is 16 residues. The V end was cut by 0 bases, the J end by 8 bases, with 16 bases between. Germline V lookup: CDR1 LNHNV, CDR2 YYDKDF (reference sequence). The CDR3 protein is CATSRDGQSYGEKLFF. CDR3 DNA: TGTGCCACCAGCAGAGATGGACAGTCGTATGGGGAAAAACTGTTTTTT.

V is TRBV7-8 and J is TRBJ2-2; 8 bases agree with TRBD2. The germline V gene has CDR1 SGHVS and CDR2 FQNEAQ. Trimming at V came to 3 bases and at J to 5 bases, leaving 8 bases not matched to a gene. CDR3 length equals 16 residues. The CDR3 DNA sequence: TGTGCCAGCAGCTTGAACCGGGAGGGCCGGACCGGGGAGCTGTTTTTT. Translated: CASSLNREGRTGELFF.

The chain employs TRBV2 and TRBJ2-5; 11 positions match TRBD2. The CDR3 length is 17 residues. V gave up 2 bases and J gave up 4 bases; unmatched junction bases: 9. Per germline, CDR1 SNHLY and CDR2 FYNNEI. The CDR3 is CASSEYMWLAGGETQYF. CDR3 DNA sequence: TGTGCCAGCAGTGAATATATGTGGCTAGCGGGAGGAGAGACCCAGTACTTC.

This rearrangement joins TRBV7-2 to TRBJ1-2; possibly TRBD1 for D (6 bases). Trimming stripped 5 bases from V and 7 bases from J, with 17 bases between. The CDR3 totals 14 residues. CDR1 SGHTA and CDR2 FQGNSA come from the germline V gene. This CDR3 reads CASSDRTASGGYTF. The DNA of the CDR3 is TGTGCCAGCAGCGATCGGACAGCATCGGGTGGCTACACCTTC.

V gene TRBV3-1 (or the pseudogene TRBV3-2) combines with J gene TRBJ2-1; D ambiguous. V was trimmed by 0 bases and J by 8 bases, leaving 11 bases between them. The CDR3 has 14 residues. Per the germline V gene, CDR1 is LGHDT and CDR2 is YNNKEL (reference sequence). The CDR3 DNA sequence: TGTGCCAGCAGCCAAGATCAGGCAAGGTATGAGCAGTTCTTC. It codes for CASSQDQARYEQFF.

The chain recombines TRBV6-5 with TRBJ2-6, with D unresolved. The V gene lost 0 bases and the J gene lost 2 bases, with 8 bases spanning the gap. The CDR3 sequence is 16 residues long. Germline V lookup: CDR1 MNHEY, CDR2 SVGAGI. CDR3 nucleotides: TGTGCCAGCAGTTACTCGTCAGGTACTGGGGCCAACGTCCTGACTTTC. Residues: CASSYSSGTGANVLTF.

This clone was seen only once. The chain joins TRBV18 to TRBJ1-2; TRBD1 is a possible D gene (5 bases). There are 14 residues in the CDR3. The V gene's germline CDR1 is KGHSH and CDR2 LQKENI. Trimming cost V 5 bases and J 4 bases, with 14 bases left between them. As DNA, the CDR3 is TGTGCCAGCTCAGCAGGGAGGAGTGGCTATGGCTACACCTTC. It codes for CASSAGRSGYGYTF. Complete variable domain (other parts from reference TRBV18 and TRBJ1-2): NAGVMQNPRHLVRRRGQEARLRCSPMKGHSHVYWYRQLPEEGLKFMVYLQKENIIDESGMPKERFSAEFPKEGPSILRIQQVVRGDSAAYFCASSAGRSGYGYTFGSGTRLTVV.

The rearrangement links TRBV21-1 to TRBJ2-5; the DNA was not used to check the table's D call, TRBD1. TRBV21-1 is deemed a pseudogene. This CDR3 region has 19 residues. The CDR3 protein is CASSKGDWSARQGGETQYF. Written as DNA, the CDR3 is TGTGCCAGCAGCAAAGGTGACTGGAGTGCCCGACAGGGGGGGGAGACCCAGTACTTC.

This clone occurred a few times. The rearrangement uses TRBV5-6 and TRBJ2-1; unclear D gene. CDR1 and CDR2 from the germline V gene are SGHDT and YYEEEE. This CDR3 has 15 amino acids. The V gene lost 2 bases and the J gene lost 3 bases, with 12 bases spanning the gap. In DNA form, the CDR3 reads TGTGCCAGCAGCTTACAGTCGGTCGACTACAATGAGCAGTTCTTC. It specifies CASSLQSVDYNEQFF.

V usage is TRBV2 and J usage is TRBJ2-3, with D tentatively TRBD2 (5 bases). Trimming removed 3 bases at V and 7 bases at J, with 11 bases between. Germline CDR1 is SNHLY and CDR2 is FYNNEI. The CDR3 contains 13 residues. CDR3 sequence: CASSDSRGYTQYF. The CDR3 DNA follows: TGTGCCAGCAGTGATTCTCGCGGGTATACGCAGTATTTT.

The rearrangement joins TRBV4-1 to TRBJ2-7; D is uncertain. Trimming stripped 1 base from V and 2 bases from J, with 15 bases between. Germline-derived CDR1 and CDR2 are MGHRA and YSYEKL. The CDR3 runs 16 residues. The CDR3 spells CASSQAPSPVPYEQYF. The CDR3 DNA sequence: TGCGCCAGCAGCCAAGCTCCATCGCCGGTACCCTACGAGCAGTACTTC.

V gene TRBV9 combines with J gene TRBJ2-7, with TRBD2 identical over 10 bases. The CDR3 extends over 15 amino acids. V was clipped by 0 bases and J by 6 bases; unmatched bases: 6. Germline CDR1 is SGDLS and CDR2 is YYNGEE. The CDR3 is CASSVGQLAGSEQYF. The CDR3 nucleotides are TGTGCCAGCAGCGTAGGGCAACTAGCGGGAAGCGAGCAGTACTTC.

This clone was found a few times. V gene TRBV13 combines with J gene TRBJ2-7, with 9 positions matching TRBD1. The CDR3 is 17 amino acids. CDR1 is PRHDT, CDR2 FYEKMQ, per germline (reference sequence). Germline trimming cut 5 bases from V and 5 bases from J; bases unmatched to any gene: 16. The CDR3 loop reads CASSPRTPGQGVHEQYF. The CDR3, as DNA: TGTGCCAGCAGCCCACGGACTCCGGGACAGGGCGTCCACGAGCAGTACTTC.

The V call is TRBV3-1 (or the pseudogene TRBV3-2), the J call TRBJ2-7; TRBD2 matches at 7 bases. V lost 8 bases to trimming and J lost 2 bases; unmatched junction nucleotides: 12. The CDR3 is 15 residues long. Germline values: CDR1 LGHDT, CDR2 YNNKEL (reference sequence). CDR3 sequence (DNA): TGTGCCAGCGGAAAGGGCGGGAGATCCACCTACGAGCAGTACTTC. Translating gives CASGKGGRSTYEQYF.